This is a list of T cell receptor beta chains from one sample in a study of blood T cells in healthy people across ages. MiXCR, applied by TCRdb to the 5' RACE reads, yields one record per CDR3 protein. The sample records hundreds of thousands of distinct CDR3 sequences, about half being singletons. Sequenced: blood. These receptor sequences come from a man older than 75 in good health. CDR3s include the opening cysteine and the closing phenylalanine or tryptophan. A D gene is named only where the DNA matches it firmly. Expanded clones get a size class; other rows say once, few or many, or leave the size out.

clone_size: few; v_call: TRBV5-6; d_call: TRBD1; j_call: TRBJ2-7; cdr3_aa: CASSVDPGQGYEQYF; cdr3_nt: TGTGCCAGCAGCGTGGACCCGGGACAGGGCTACGAGCAGTACTTC
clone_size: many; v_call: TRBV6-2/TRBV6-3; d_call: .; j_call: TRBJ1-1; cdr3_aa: CASSYGRLNTEAFF; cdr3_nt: TGTGCCAGCAGTTACGGAAGGTTGAACACTGAAGCTTTCTTT
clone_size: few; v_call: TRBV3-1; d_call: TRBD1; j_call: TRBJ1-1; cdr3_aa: CASSPDRGDTEAFF; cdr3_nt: TGTGCCAGCAGCCCTGACAGGGGAGACACTGAAGCTTTCTTT
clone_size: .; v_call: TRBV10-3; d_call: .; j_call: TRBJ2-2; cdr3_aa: CATRGDGDFGELFF; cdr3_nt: TGTGCCACCAGGGGGGACGGTGACTTCGGGGAGCTGTTTTTT
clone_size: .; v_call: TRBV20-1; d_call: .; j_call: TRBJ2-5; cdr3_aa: CSARAGGQQETQYF; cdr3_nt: TGCAGTGCTAGAGCGGGGGGCCAGCAAGAGACCCAGTACTTC
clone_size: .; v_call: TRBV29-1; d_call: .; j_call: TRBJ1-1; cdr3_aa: CSVGVRGGTEAFF; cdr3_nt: TGCAGCGTCGGCGTTAGGGGGGGCACTGAAGCTTTCTTT
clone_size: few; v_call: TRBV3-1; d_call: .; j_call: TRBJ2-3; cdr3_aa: CASSQKSVDTQYF; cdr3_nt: TGTGCCAGCAGCCAAAAGTCGGTAGATACGCAGTATTTT
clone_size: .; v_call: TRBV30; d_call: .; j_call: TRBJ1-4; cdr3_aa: CAWSGMKGAEKLFF; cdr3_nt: TGTGCCTGGAGTGGAATGAAAGGGGCCGAAAAACTGTTTTTT
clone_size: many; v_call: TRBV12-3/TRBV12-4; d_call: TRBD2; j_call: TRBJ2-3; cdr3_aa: CASTNSASGSTDTQYF; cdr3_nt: TGTGCCAGCACCAATTCGGCTAGCGGGAGCACAGATACGCAGTATTTT
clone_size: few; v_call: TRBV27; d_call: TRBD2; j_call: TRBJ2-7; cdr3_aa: CASSLREGLYEQYF; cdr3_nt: TGTGCCAGCAGTTTGCGGGAGGGCCTATACGAGCAGTACTTC
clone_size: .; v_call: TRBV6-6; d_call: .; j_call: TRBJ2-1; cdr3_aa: CASSLKESYNEQFF; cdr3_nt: TGTGCCAGCAGCCTGAAGGAGTCGTACAATGAGCAGTTCTTC
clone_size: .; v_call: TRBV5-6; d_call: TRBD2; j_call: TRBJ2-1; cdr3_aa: CASSFTGLAGDNEQFF; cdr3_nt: TGTGCCAGCAGCTTCACGGGACTAGCGGGAGACAATGAGCAGTTCTTC
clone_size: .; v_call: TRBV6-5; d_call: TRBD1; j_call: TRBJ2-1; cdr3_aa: CASTDRVPPNEQFF; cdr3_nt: TGTGCCAGCACCGACAGGGTTCCCCCCAATGAGCAGTTCTTC
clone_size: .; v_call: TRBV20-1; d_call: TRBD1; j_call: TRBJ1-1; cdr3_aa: CSARATGMNTEAFF; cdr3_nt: TGCAGTGCTAGGGCGACAGGGATGAACACTGAAGCTTTCTTT
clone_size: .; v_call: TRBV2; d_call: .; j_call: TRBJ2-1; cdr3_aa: CASRRAEPYNEQFF; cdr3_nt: TGTGCCAGCCGCCGAGCGGAGCCATACAATGAGCAGTTCTTC
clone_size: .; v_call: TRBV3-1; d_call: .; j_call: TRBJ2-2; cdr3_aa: CASSQELAYSSTGELFF; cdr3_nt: TGTGCCAGCAGCCAAGAACTTGCCTACTCGAGCACCGGGGAGCTGTTTTTT
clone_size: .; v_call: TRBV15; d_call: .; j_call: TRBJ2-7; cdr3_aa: CATSREGEGVPYEQYF; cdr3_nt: TGTGCCACCAGCAGAGAGGGAGAAGGGGTCCCCTACGAGCAGTACTTC
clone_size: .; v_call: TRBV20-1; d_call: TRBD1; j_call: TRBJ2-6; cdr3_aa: CSAPTRTGPSGANVLTF; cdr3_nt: TGCAGTGCTCCAACCCGGACAGGCCCCTCTGGGGCCAACGTCCTGACTTTC
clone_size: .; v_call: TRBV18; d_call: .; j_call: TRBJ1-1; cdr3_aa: CASSTWTVGGNTEAFF; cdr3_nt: TGTGCCAGCTCAACCTGGACAGTTGGGGGGAACACTGAAGCTTTCTTT
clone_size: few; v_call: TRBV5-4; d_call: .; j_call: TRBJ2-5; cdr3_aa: CASSLIGTQETQYF; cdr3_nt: TGTGCCAGCAGCTTGATAGGAACCCAGGAGACCCAGTACTTC
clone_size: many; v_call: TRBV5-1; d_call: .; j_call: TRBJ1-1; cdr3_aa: CASSQTGNTEAFF; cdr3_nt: TGCGCCAGCAGCCAGACAGGGAACACTGAAGCTTTCTTT
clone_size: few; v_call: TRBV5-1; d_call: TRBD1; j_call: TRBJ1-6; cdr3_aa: CASKPGQGARNSPLHF; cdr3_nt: TGCGCCAGCAAACCGGGACAGGGGGCTAGGAATTCACCCCTCCACTTT
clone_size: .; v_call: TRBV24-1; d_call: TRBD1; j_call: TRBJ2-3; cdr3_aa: CATSDRTGGDPTDTQYF; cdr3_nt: TGTGCCACCAGTGACAGGACAGGGGGCGATCCCACAGATACGCAGTATTTT
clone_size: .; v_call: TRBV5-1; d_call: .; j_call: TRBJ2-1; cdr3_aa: CASSSGSYSPSNEQFF; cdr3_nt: TGCGCCAGCAGCTCGGGGTCCTACTCTCCTAGTAATGAGCAGTTCTTC
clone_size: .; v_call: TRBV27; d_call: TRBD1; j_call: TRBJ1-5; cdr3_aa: CASTSLTDRLNQPQHF; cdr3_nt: TGTGCCAGCACCTCTCTCACGGACAGGCTGAATCAGCCCCAGCATTTT
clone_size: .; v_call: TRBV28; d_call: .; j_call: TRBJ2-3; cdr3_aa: CASSSPDTYTDTQYF; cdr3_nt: TGTGCCAGCAGTTCCCCGGACACCTACACAGATACGCAGTATTTT
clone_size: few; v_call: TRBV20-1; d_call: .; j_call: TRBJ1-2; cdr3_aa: CSASSGVWHYGYTF; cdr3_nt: TGCAGTGCTAGTTCGGGGGTGTGGCACTATGGCTACACCTTC
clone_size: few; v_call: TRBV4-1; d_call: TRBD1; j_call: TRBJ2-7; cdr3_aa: CASSNRDRGPPYEQYF; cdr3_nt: TGCGCCAGCAGCAACCGGGACAGGGGACCACCCTACGAGCAGTACTTC
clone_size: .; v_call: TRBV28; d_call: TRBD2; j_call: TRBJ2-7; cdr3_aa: CASSPSGSLFREQYF; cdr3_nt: TGTGCCAGCAGTCCCAGCGGGAGCCTGTTTCGTGAGCAGTACTTC
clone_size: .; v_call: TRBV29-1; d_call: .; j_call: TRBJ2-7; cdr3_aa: CSVAEGWSSYEQYF; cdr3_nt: TGCAGCGTTGCTGAGGGCTGGTCTTCCTACGAGCAGTACTTC
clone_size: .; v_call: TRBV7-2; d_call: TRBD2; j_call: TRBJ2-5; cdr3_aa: CASSRTSGMETQYF; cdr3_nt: TGTGCCAGCAGTCGGACTAGCGGCATGGAGACCCAGTACTTC
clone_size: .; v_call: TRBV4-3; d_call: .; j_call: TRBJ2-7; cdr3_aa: CASSQDRHFNEQYF; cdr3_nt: TGCGCCAGCAGCCAAGATCGCCACTTCAATGAGCAGTACTTC
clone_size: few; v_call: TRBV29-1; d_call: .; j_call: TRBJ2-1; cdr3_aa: CSAPRVNNEQFF; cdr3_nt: TGCAGCGCCCCGCGGGTTAACAATGAGCAGTTCTTC
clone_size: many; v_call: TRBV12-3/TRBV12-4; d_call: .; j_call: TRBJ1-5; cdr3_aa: CASSLKRSNQHF; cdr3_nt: TGTGCCAGCAGTTTGAAAAGGTCCAACCAGCATTTT
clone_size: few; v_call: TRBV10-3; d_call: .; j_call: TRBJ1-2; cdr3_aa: CAITPRGGTNYGYTF; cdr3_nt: TGTGCCATCACACCCCGGGGGGGAACCAACTATGGCTACACCTTC
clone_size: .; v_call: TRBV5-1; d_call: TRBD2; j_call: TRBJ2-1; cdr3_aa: CASILVPTTSGSWHEQFF; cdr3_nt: TGCGCCAGCATCTTGGTGCCCACAACTAGCGGGAGCTGGCATGAGCAGTTCTTC
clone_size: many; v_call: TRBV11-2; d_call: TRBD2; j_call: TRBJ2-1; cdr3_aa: CASSSTAGGSNEQFF; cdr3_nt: TGTGCCAGCAGCTCGACAGCGGGAGGATCCAATGAGCAGTTCTTC
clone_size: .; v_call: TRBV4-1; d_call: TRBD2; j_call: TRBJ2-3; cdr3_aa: CASSQPGTSGTLGTDTQYF; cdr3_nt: TGCGCCAGCAGCCAACCCGGGACTAGCGGTACCCTGGGCACAGATACGCAGTATTTT
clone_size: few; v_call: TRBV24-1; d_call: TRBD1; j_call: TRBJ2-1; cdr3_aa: CATTTGQVNNEQFF; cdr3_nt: TGTGCCACCACTACCGGACAGGTTAACAATGAGCAGTTCTTC
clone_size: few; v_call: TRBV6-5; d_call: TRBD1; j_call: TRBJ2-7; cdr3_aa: CASSYSGTGTSYEQYF; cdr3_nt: TGTGCCAGCAGTTACTCGGGGACAGGTACCTCCTACGAGCAGTACTTC
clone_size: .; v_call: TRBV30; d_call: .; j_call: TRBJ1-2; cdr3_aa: CAWSRPAGGYTF; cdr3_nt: TGTGCCTGGAGTCGCCCAGCGGGTGGCTACACCTTC
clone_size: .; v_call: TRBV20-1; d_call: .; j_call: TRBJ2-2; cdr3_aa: CSARDPAGGIAGELFF; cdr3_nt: TGCAGTGCTAGAGACCCCGCAGGGGGGATCGCCGGGGAGCTGTTTTTT
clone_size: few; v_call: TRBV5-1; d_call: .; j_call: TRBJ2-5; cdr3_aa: CASSSPGWRVPLYQETQYF; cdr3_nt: TGCGCCAGCAGCTCGCCGGGATGGCGGGTGCCCCTGTACCAAGAGACCCAGTACTTC
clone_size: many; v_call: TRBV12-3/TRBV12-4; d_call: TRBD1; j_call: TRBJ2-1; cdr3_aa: CASSSRDRGVGEQFF; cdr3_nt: TGTGCCAGCAGCTCCCGGGACAGGGGAGTGGGTGAGCAGTTCTTC
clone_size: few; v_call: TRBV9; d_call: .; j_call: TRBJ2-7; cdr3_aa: CASSVEDTSEQYF; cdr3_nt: TGTGCCAGCAGCGTAGAAGACACTTCCGAGCAGTACTTC
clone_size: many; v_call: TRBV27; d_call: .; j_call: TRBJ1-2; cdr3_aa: CASSLQGFYGYTF; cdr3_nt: TGTGCCAGCAGTCTCCAGGGCTTCTATGGCTACACCTTC
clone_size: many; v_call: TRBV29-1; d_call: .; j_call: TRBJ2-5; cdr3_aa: CSVAGTELETQYF; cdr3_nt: TGCAGCGTTGCCGGGACGGAGTTGGAGACCCAGTACTTC
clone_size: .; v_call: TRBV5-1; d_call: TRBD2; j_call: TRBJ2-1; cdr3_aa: CASTGTSGGATYNEQFF; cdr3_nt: TGCGCCAGCACCGGGACTAGCGGGGGGGCTACCTACAATGAGCAGTTCTTC
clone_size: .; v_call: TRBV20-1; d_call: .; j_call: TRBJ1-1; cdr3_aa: CSARISDTEAFF; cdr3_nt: TGCAGTGCTAGAATCTCAGACACTGAAGCTTTCTTT
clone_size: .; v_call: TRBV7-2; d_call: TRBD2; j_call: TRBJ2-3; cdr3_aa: CASTGAGYYTDTQYF; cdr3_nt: TGTGCCAGCACAGGAGCGGGATATTACACAGATACGCAGTATTTT